Listed below are T cell receptor beta chains from one sample, sequenced in a study of siplizumab effects on memory and regulatory T cells. Clones were sequenced by immunoSEQ multiplex PCR, and TCRdb holds only the in-frame ones, with some missing. This sample has some 97,000 clones, with roughly 94% found just once. The sample consisted of Tregs sorted from blood. The receptors derive from a human donor in good health. Each CDR3 is given with its conserved first and last residue.

j_call v_call cdr3_aa
TRBJ2-1 TRBV7-7 CASSSLGLAGVHEQFF
TRBJ1-2 TRBV19 CASSLIGFYGYTF
TRBJ2-4 TRBV7-9 CASSLARKGLAKNIQYF
TRBJ1-4 TRBV4-1 CASSQDGRRWLFF
TRBJ2-7 TRBV18 CASSLENEQYF
TRBJ2-1 TRBV25-1 CASSGKTSTGSYNEQFF
TRBJ2-7 TRBV5-4 CASSLGGAGVYEQYF
TRBJ1-1 TRBV15 CATSRGMNTEAFF
TRBJ2-5 TRBV29-1 CSVEGGRVQETQYF
TRBJ2-4 TRBV5-1 CASSLSSFRAPRDIQYF
TRBJ2-3 TRBV7-3 CASSPGTSSDTQYF
TRBJ2-3 TRBV14 CASSRGGVIGTQYF
TRBJ2-3 TRBV5-4 CASKGPRVNTQYF
TRBJ2-7 TRBV18 CASSEGLAGPAYEQYF
TRBJ2-2 TRBV6-4 CASSVQGAGGTGELFF
TRBJ1-1 TRBV6-6 CASSYDVWAFF
TRBJ1-5 TRBV6-1 CASAGSNQPQHF
TRBJ2-3 TRBV2 CASSELGGLSTDTQYF
TRBJ2-2 TRBV9 CASSVEALNTGELFF
TRBJ2-3 TRBV19 CASSIGGTLTDTQYF
TRBJ2-7 TRBV18 CASSPSRERNEQYF
TRBJ1-4 TRBV15 CATSRDRGWKSEKLFF
TRBJ1-1 TRBV28 CASSLVAGGELNTEAFF
TRBJ2-3 TRBV27 CASSLSGGRATDTQYF
TRBJ2-1 TRBV5-4 CASSLGPKSDEQFF
TRBJ1-4 TRBV18 CASSRATNEKLFF
TRBJ1-2 TRBV7-9 CASSAFGVTHYGYTF
TRBJ2-2 TRBV29-1 CSATRGFNTGELFF
TRBJ2-4 TRBV18 CASSPTGQGIGAQYF
TRBJ2-1 TRBV28 CASSPISGDNYNEQFF
TRBJ2-3 TRBV20-1 CSASGDGSQYF
TRBJ1-3 TRBV6-1 CASKSAGNTIYF
TRBJ2-1 TRBV11-2 CASSEPYLAGRSSYNEQFF
TRBJ1-2 TRBV6-5 CASSPMVGVYYTF
TRBJ2-5 TRBV7-9 CASSFSSGKETQYF
TRBJ1-2 TRBV20-1 CSQGQDYGYTF
TRBJ2-7 TRBV10-3 CAISESSGGLYEQYF
TRBJ2-1 TRBV11-3 CASSLGQIGSEQFF
TRBJ2-7 TRBV11-1 CASSFQGTLPYEQYF
TRBJ1-5 TRBV6-5 CASSLLNSGSNQPQHF
TRBJ2-1 TRBV10-3 CAIRDRPDEQFF
TRBJ2-7 TRBV20-1 CSASYEQYF
TRBJ2-5 TRBV7-9 CASSRIYQETQYF
TRBJ2-1 TRBV18 CASSQGRRGGISYNEQFF
TRBJ2-2 TRBV11-3 CASSLDPTTGELFF
TRBJ2-5 TRBV11-3 CASSLGRRRRETQYF
TRBJ2-5 TRBV2 CASSEAATPPAQYF
TRBJ2-7 TRBV6-1 CASSEFYEQYF
TRBJ2-7 TRBV28 CASSLGLAGGISEQYF
TRBJ2-2 TRBV2 CASSADRVLSGELFF